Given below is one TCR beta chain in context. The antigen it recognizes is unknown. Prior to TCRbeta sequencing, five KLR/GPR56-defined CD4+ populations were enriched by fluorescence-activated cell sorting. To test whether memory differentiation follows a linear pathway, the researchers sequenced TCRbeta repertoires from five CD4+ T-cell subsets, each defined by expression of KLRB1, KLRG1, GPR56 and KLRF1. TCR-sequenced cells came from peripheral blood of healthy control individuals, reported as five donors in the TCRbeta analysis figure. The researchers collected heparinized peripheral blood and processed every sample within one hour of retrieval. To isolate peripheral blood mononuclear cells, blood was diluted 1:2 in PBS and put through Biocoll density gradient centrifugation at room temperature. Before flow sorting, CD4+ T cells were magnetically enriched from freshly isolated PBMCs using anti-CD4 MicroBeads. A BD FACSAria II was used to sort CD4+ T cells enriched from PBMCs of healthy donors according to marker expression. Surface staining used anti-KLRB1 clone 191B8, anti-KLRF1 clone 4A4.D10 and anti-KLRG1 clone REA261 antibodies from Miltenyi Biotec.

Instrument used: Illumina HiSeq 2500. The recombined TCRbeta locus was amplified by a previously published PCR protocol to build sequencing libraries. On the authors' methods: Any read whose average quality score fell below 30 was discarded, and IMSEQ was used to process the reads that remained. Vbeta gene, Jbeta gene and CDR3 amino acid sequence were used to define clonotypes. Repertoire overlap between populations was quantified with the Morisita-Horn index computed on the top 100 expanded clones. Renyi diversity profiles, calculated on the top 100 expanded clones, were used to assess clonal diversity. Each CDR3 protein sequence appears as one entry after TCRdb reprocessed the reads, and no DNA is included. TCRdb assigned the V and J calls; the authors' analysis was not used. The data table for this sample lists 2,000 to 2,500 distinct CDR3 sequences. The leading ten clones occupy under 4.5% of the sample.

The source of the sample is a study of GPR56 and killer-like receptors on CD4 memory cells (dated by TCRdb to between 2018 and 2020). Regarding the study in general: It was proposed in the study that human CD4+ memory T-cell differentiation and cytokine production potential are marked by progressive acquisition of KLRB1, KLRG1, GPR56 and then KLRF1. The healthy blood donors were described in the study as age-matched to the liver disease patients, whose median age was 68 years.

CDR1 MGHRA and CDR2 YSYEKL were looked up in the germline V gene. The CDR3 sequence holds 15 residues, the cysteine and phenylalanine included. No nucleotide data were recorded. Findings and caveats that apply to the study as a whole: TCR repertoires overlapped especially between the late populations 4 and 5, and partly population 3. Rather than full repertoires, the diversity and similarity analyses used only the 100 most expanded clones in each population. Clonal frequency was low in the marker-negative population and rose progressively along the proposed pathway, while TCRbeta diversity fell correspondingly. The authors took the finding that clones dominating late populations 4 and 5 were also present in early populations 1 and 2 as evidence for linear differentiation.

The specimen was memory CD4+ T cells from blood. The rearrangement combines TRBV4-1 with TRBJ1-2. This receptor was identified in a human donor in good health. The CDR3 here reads CASSQEDSTNYGYTF.